The rows below give T cell receptor beta chains drawn from one sample of a study of T cell responses to AZD1222 COVID-19 vaccine. Libraries were prepared by immunoSEQ multiplex PCR; TCRdb keeps only in-frame clonotypes and omits some of them. The sample holds about 140,000 clones, around nine tenths seen once. Sample: peripheral blood, taken on day 0 of AZD1222 vaccination. The receptors stem from an adult in good health. Each CDR3 is given with its conserved first and last residue. D genes are given only for firm matches. Size is stated for part of the rows, as once, few or many counts, or as a class when the clone is expanded.

CDR3 DNA: TGTGCCAGCAGCAAAGTACGGGGATCGGGACACTATGGCTACACCTTC; CDR3 protein: CASSKVRGSGHYGYTF; V gene: TRBV21-1; J gene: TRBJ1-2; clone size: NA; D gene: NA
CDR3 DNA: TGTGCCAGCAGCCAAGATATGGCAGGGGGCTACGAGCAGTACTTC; CDR3 protein: CASSQDMAGGYEQYF; V gene: TRBV3-1/TRBV3-2; J gene: TRBJ2-7; clone size: NA; D gene: TRBD1
CDR3 DNA: TGTGCCAGCAGCTTAGTCAGGGCTGAGCAGTTCTTC; CDR3 protein: CASSLVRAEQFF; V gene: TRBV7-9; J gene: TRBJ2-1; clone size: NA; D gene: NA
CDR3 DNA: TGCACCAGCAGTTACCGGGACGCAGCCCCTGAGCAGTTCTTC; CDR3 protein: CTSSYRDAAPEQFF; V gene: TRBV1; J gene: TRBJ2-1; clone size: NA; D gene: NA
CDR3 DNA: TGTGCCAGCAGTGAACAGGGTCGGGGGGATGGCTACACCTTC; CDR3 protein: CASSEQGRGDGYTF; V gene: TRBV6-1; J gene: TRBJ1-2; clone size: NA; D gene: NA
CDR3 DNA: TGTGCCAGCAGTTACCGGACGTTCTCTGGAAACACCATATATTTT; CDR3 protein: CASSYRTFSGNTIYF; V gene: TRBV6-6; J gene: TRBJ1-3; clone size: NA; D gene: NA
CDR3 DNA: TGTGCCAGCAGCTTAGGAGGGGCCCAAGAGACCCAGTACTTC; CDR3 protein: CASSLGGAQETQYF; V gene: TRBV7-2; J gene: TRBJ2-5; clone size: NA; D gene: NA
CDR3 DNA: TGTGCCAGCAGCCGGACAGGGGGCGCAGGTCAGCCCCAGCATTTT; CDR3 protein: CASSRTGGAGQPQHF; V gene: TRBV5-5; J gene: TRBJ1-5; clone size: NA; D gene: TRBD1
CDR3 DNA: TGTGCCAGTAGTAGCGACAGGGGAGATACGCAGTATTTT; CDR3 protein: CASSSDRGDTQYF; V gene: TRBV19; J gene: TRBJ2-3; clone size: NA; D gene: TRBD1
CDR3 DNA: TGCAGTGCTAGTATGGGAGGACGGGGAGAGACCCAGTACTTC; CDR3 protein: CSASMGGRGETQYF; V gene: TRBV20-1; J gene: TRBJ2-5; clone size: NA; D gene: NA
CDR3 DNA: TGTGCCAGCAGCGCCGGGACAGTGAACACTGAAGCTTTCTTT; CDR3 protein: CASSAGTVNTEAFF; V gene: TRBV3-1/TRBV3-2; J gene: TRBJ1-1; clone size: NA; D gene: TRBD1
CDR3 DNA: TGTGCCAGCAGCTTGTATAGGGACAATCAGCCCCAGCATTTT; CDR3 protein: CASSLYRDNQPQHF; V gene: TRBV5-5; J gene: TRBJ1-5; clone size: NA; D gene: NA
CDR3 DNA: TGTGCCAGCAGTCTCGGGACCGGCGCCCACTACGAGCAGTACTTC; CDR3 protein: CASSLGTGAHYEQYF; V gene: TRBV28; J gene: TRBJ2-7; clone size: NA; D gene: NA
CDR3 DNA: TGTGCCAGCTCACCAGCCCCGAACACTGAAGCTTTCTTT; CDR3 protein: CASSPAPNTEAFF; V gene: TRBV18; J gene: TRBJ1-1; clone size: NA; D gene: NA
CDR3 DNA: TGTGCGGTGGGGGGCATCACAGATACGCAGTATTTT; CDR3 protein: CAVGGITDTQYF; V gene: TRBV6-5; J gene: TRBJ2-3; clone size: NA; D gene: NA
CDR3 DNA: TGTGCCAGCAGCTCACAGGGGAGTTCCTACAATGAGCAGTTCTTC; CDR3 protein: CASSSQGSSYNEQFF; V gene: TRBV7-2; J gene: TRBJ2-1; clone size: NA; D gene: TRBD1
CDR3 DNA: TGTGCCAGCAGATCAGGGGTGGGTCAGCCCCAGCATTTT; CDR3 protein: CASRSGVGQPQHF; V gene: TRBV28; J gene: TRBJ1-5; clone size: NA; D gene: NA
CDR3 DNA: TGCGCCAGCAGTCCCGGAGGGATGAACACTGAAGCTTTCTTT; CDR3 protein: CASSPGGMNTEAFF; V gene: TRBV5-1; J gene: TRBJ1-1; clone size: NA; D gene: NA
CDR3 DNA: TGTGCCAGCAGCGTAGGATACAATAGCAATCAGCCCCAGCATTTT; CDR3 protein: CASSVGYNSNQPQHF; V gene: TRBV9; J gene: TRBJ1-5; clone size: NA; D gene: NA
CDR3 DNA: TGTGCCAGCTCACCGACCAGAAGTGGAAACACCATATATTTT; CDR3 protein: CASSPTRSGNTIYF; V gene: TRBV18; J gene: TRBJ1-3; clone size: NA; D gene: NA
CDR3 DNA: TGTGCCAGCAGCCAGCCCGGGGTGGAGACCCAGTACTTC; CDR3 protein: CASSQPGVETQYF; V gene: TRBV6-5; J gene: TRBJ2-5; clone size: NA; D gene: NA
CDR3 DNA: TGTGCCAGCAGCCTTGGGACAGGGGGCGAGCAGTACTTC; CDR3 protein: CASSLGTGGEQYF; V gene: TRBV9; J gene: TRBJ2-7; clone size: NA; D gene: TRBD1
CDR3 DNA: TGTGCCAGCAGTGAAAATGGGGGACACAACTACGAGCAGTACTTC; CDR3 protein: CASSENGGHNYEQYF; V gene: TRBV2; J gene: TRBJ2-7; clone size: NA; D gene: NA
CDR3 DNA: TGTGCCAGCAGCTTGGAGGGGGAGCGGGGGGTAGACGAGCAGTACTTC; CDR3 protein: CASSLEGERGVDEQYF; V gene: TRBV5-4; J gene: TRBJ2-7; clone size: NA; D gene: TRBD2
CDR3 DNA: TGTGCCAGCAGTGAAGGCGGGTACAATGGCTACACCTTC; CDR3 protein: CASSEGGYNGYTF; V gene: TRBV2; J gene: TRBJ1-2; clone size: NA; D gene: NA
CDR3 DNA: TGTGCCAGCAGTTTCAGTAACAATGAGCAGTTCTTC; CDR3 protein: CASSFSNNEQFF; V gene: TRBV27; J gene: TRBJ2-1; clone size: NA; D gene: NA
CDR3 DNA: TGTGCCAGCAGCCCTTTAGCGGGAGGTCCCCAAGAGACCCAGTACTTC; CDR3 protein: CASSPLAGGPQETQYF; V gene: TRBV7-8; J gene: TRBJ2-5; clone size: NA; D gene: TRBD2
CDR3 DNA: TGTGCCAGTACCCGGGGGGGACTAGCGGGGGACACCTACGAGCAGTACTTC; CDR3 protein: CASTRGGLAGDTYEQYF; V gene: TRBV19; J gene: TRBJ2-7; clone size: NA; D gene: TRBD2
CDR3 DNA: TGTGCCAGCAGTCTACCCCTGGACACTGAAGCTTTCTTT; CDR3 protein: CASSLPLDTEAFF; V gene: TRBV7-9; J gene: TRBJ1-1; clone size: NA; D gene: NA
CDR3 DNA: TGTGCCAGCAGTTTCCCTAGCGGGGGCGAGTTCTTC; CDR3 protein: CASSFPSGGEFF; V gene: TRBV28; J gene: TRBJ2-1; clone size: once; D gene: TRBD2
CDR3 DNA: TGTGCCAGCAGCCCCCGACAGGGGGGAAACACCATATATTTT; CDR3 protein: CASSPRQGGNTIYF; V gene: TRBV5-6; J gene: TRBJ1-3; clone size: NA; D gene: TRBD1
CDR3 DNA: TGTGCCAGCAGCGGTAGATCCGGGACAGGGACTTCACCCCTCCACTTT; CDR3 protein: CASSGRSGTGTSPLHF; V gene: TRBV9; J gene: TRBJ1-6; clone size: NA; D gene: TRBD1
CDR3 DNA: TGCGCCAGCAGCCAAGACGGCAGCGCTAGCACAGATACGCAGTATTTT; CDR3 protein: CASSQDGSASTDTQYF; V gene: TRBV4-1; J gene: TRBJ2-3; clone size: NA; D gene: NA
CDR3 DNA: TGTGCCAGCAGCGCTCGGGGTGGACAGGGACCTTACGAGCAGTACTTC; CDR3 protein: CASSARGGQGPYEQYF; V gene: TRBV5-4; J gene: TRBJ2-7; clone size: NA; D gene: TRBD1
CDR3 DNA: TGTGCCAGCAGCCCACAGATTGAAGCTTTCTTT; CDR3 protein: CASSPQIEAFF; V gene: TRBV7-2; J gene: TRBJ1-1; clone size: NA; D gene: NA
CDR3 DNA: TGTGCCAGCAGTTTATCGTTCGCCAGAAACACTGAAGCTTTCTTT; CDR3 protein: CASSLSFARNTEAFF; V gene: TRBV27; J gene: TRBJ1-1; clone size: NA; D gene: NA
CDR3 DNA: TGTGCCAGTAAGGGGCAGGGAGACTATGGCTACACCTTC; CDR3 protein: CASKGQGDYGYTF; V gene: TRBV19; J gene: TRBJ1-2; clone size: NA; D gene: NA
CDR3 DNA: TGTGCCAGCAGCTTAGGGACAGGGAAGAACACTGAAGCTTTCTTT; CDR3 protein: CASSLGTGKNTEAFF; V gene: TRBV7-6; J gene: TRBJ1-1; clone size: NA; D gene: TRBD1
CDR3 DNA: TGTGCCAGCAAAGCGGGAGGCTCCTACGAGCAGTACTTC; CDR3 protein: CASKAGGSYEQYF; V gene: TRBV6-5; J gene: TRBJ2-7; clone size: NA; D gene: TRBD2
CDR3 DNA: TGTGCCACCAGCAGAGATTGGGGACAGGGGGCTACTGAAGCTTTCTTT; CDR3 protein: CATSRDWGQGATEAFF; V gene: TRBV15; J gene: TRBJ1-1; clone size: NA; D gene: TRBD1
CDR3 DNA: TGTGCCAGCAGCCAAGACCTCACAGGGGCCGACTTTAATGAAAAACTGTTTTTT; CDR3 protein: CASSQDLTGADFNEKLFF; V gene: TRBV3-1/TRBV3-2; J gene: TRBJ1-4; clone size: NA; D gene: TRBD1
CDR3 DNA: TGTGCCAGCAGCCAGACAGGGGGTGGCACTGAAGCTTTCTTT; CDR3 protein: CASSQTGGGTEAFF; V gene: TRBV3-1/TRBV3-2; J gene: TRBJ1-1; clone size: NA; D gene: TRBD1